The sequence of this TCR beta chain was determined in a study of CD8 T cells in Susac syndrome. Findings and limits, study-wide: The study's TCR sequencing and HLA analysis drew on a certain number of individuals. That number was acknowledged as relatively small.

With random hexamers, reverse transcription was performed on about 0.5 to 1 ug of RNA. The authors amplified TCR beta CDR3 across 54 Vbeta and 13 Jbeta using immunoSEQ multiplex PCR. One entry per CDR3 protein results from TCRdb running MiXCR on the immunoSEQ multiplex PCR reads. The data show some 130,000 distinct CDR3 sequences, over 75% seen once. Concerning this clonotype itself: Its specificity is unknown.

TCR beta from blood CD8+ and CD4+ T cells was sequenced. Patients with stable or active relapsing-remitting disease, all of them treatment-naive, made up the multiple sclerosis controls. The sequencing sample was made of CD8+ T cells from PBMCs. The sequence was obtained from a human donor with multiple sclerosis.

The chain's CDR3 is CASSPFSWYQETQYF. The DNA of the CDR3 is TGTGCCAGCAGCCCATTCTCATGGTACCAAGAGACCCAGTACTTC. The chain employs TRBV14 and TRBJ2-5, with D unclear. Trimming pared 4 bases from V and 0 bases from J, leaving 12 bases between. The germline CDR1 and CDR2 sequences are SGHDN and FVKESK. This CDR3 has 15 amino acids.